The 24 T cell receptor beta chains given below trace back to one sample, sequenced in a study of blood T cell repertoires in COVID-19. Profiled with immunoSEQ multiplex PCR; TCRdb holds only in-frame clones, not every one. The data show more than 200,000 clones, approximately 80% seen once. Material for sequencing was PBMCs or T cells enriched from blood (not recorded which). The receptors were sampled from a young man with acute COVID-19.

The chain uses TRBV5-4 and TRBJ2-5; 8 bases agree with TRBD1. The CDR3 has 15 amino acids. After removal of 3 bases from V and 5 bases from J, the junction contained 9 bases not matched to a gene. Germline CDR1 is SGHNT and CDR2 is YYREEE (reference sequence). CDR3 region: CASSSGQDPRETQYF. Here the CDR3 DNA reads TGTGCCAGCAGCTCGGGACAGGACCCGCGGGAGACCCAGTACTTC. The complete variable domain, with remaining parts taken from reference TRBV5-4 and TRBJ2-5, reads ETGVTQSPTHLIKTRGQQVTLRCSSQSGHNTVSWYQQALGQGPQFIFQYYREEENGRGNFPPRFSGLQFPNYSSELNVNALELDDSALYLCASSSGQDPRETQYFGPGTRLLVL.

The CDR3 nucleotides read TGTGCCAGCAGCCAAGAGTTTACAGGGGGCAGTGAAGCTTTCTTT. This sequence encodes CASSQEFTGGSEAFF. V and J are TRBV14 and TRBJ1-1; 9 bases line up with TRBD1. The germline CDR1 and CDR2 sequences are SGHDN and FVKESK. The trim removed 0 bases at V and 7 bases at J, leaving 6 bases unmatched. The length of the CDR3 is 15 residues.

The chain combines TRBV3-1 (or the pseudogene TRBV3-2) with TRBJ1-1; a possible D gene is TRBD1 (5 bases). CDR1 and CDR2 (germline): LGHDT, YNNKEL (reference sequence). V lost 2 bases and J 4 bases, leaving 11 bases between the germline ends. This CDR3 contains 14 residues. CDR3 bases: TGTGCCAGCAGCCAAATCGAAGGGGTCACTGAAGCTTTCTTT. It specifies CASSQIEGVTEAFF.

The chain combines TRBV19 with TRBJ1-2; D is unresolved. The germline CDR1 and CDR2 sequences are LNHDA and SQIVND (reference sequence). The CDR3 is 14 amino acids. The V and J ends lost 6 bases and 4 bases respectively, with 15 bases between them. The CDR3 coding sequence is TGTGCCAGTAGGAGCGCGGGAAGCTCCTATGGCTACACCTTC. This sequence encodes CASRSAGSSYGYTF.

The chain links TRBV21-1 to TRBJ1-3. TRBV21-1 is recorded as a pseudogene. This CDR3 region has 17 residues. CDR3 protein: CASSKAGEGTNGNTIYF. CDR3 in DNA: TGTGCCAGCAGCAAAGCGGGGGAGGGGACGAATGGAAACACCATATATTTT.

This chain connects TRBV6-5 to TRBJ1-1; maybe TRBD1 (5 bases). The CDR3 runs 15 residues. The germline V and J ends were trimmed by 6 bases and 4 bases, with 18 bases remaining between them. Germline lookup yields CDR1 MNHEY and CDR2 SVGAGI. CDR3 sequence: CASRTSAGSGTEAFF. The CDR3 nucleotides are TGTGCCAGCAGGACCTCGGCAGGGTCGGGCACTGAAGCTTTCTTT.

The gene calls are TRBV28 and TRBJ1-2, with TRBD1 matching 7 bases. V dropped 6 bases and J dropped 8; count of bases not matched to a gene: 15. The germline V gene encodes CDR1 MDHEN and CDR2 SYDVKM. This CDR3 comprises 15 residues. This CDR3 is CASRPGGGASRGYTF. The CDR3 DNA reads as TGTGCCAGCAGGCCTGGAGGGGGCGCGTCTAGAGGCTACACCTTC.

The V call is TRBV7-4, the J call TRBJ2-1, with a possible D match to TRBD2 (6 bases). The CDR3 totals 19 residues. CDR1 is SGHVT and CDR2 is SQSDAQ in the germline V gene. Trimming took off 5 bases at V and 2 bases at J, with 25 bases between the two ends. The CDR3, as DNA: TGTGCCAGCAGCCTCCATGGGGGGTGTTCCCTAGCCGCCTACAATGAGCAGTTCTTC. Translating it yields CASSLHGGCSLAAYNEQFF. The whole variable domain, remainder taken from reference TRBV7-4 and TRBJ2-1, is GAGVSQSPRYKVAKRGRDVALRCDSISGHVTLYWYRQTLGQGSEVLTYSQSDAQRDKSGRPSGRFSAERPERSVSTLKIQRTEQGDSAVYLCASSLHGGCSLAAYNEQFFGPGTRLTVL.

The chain recombines TRBV19 with TRBJ1-2; D remains unclear. Germline CDR1 LNHDA, CDR2 SQIVND (reference sequence). Trimming cost V 6 bases and J 3 bases, with 8 bases left between them. The CDR3 is 12 amino acids. CDR3 amino acids: CASRSRDYGYTF. CDR3 nucleotides: TGTGCCAGTAGAAGCCGGGACTATGGCTACACCTTC.

The rearrangement uses TRBV3-1 (or the pseudogene TRBV3-2) and TRBJ2-3; maybe TRBD2 (7 bases). The germline V and J ends were trimmed by 0 bases and 1 base, with 14 bases remaining between them. There are 17 residues in the CDR3. Germline CDR1 is LGHDT and CDR2 is YNNKEL (reference sequence). Here the CDR3 reads CASSQEGGGAGTDTQYF. The DNA of the CDR3 is TGTGCCAGCAGCCAAGAAGGTGGGGGGGCCGGCACAGATACGCAGTATTTT.

V and J are TRBV3-1 (or the pseudogene TRBV3-2) and TRBJ1-4; 11 bases align to TRBD1. Per the germline V gene, CDR1 is LGHDT and CDR2 is YNNKEL (reference sequence). The CDR3 is 14 amino acids. Trimming removed 5 bases from V and 5 bases from J; junction bases left unmatched: 1. CDR3: CASSWTGGNEKLFF. Here the CDR3 DNA reads TGTGCCAGCAGCTGGACAGGGGGCAATGAAAAACTGTTTTTT.

The V call is TRBV11-2, the J call TRBJ2-3; D is possibly TRBD2 (7 bases). Germline V gene lookup returns CDR1 SGHAT and CDR2 FQNNGV. There are 15 residues in the CDR3. V lost 2 bases and J lost 7, with 16 bases in between. CDR3 sequence (DNA): TGTGCCAGCAGCTTAAGCCGGGCGGGGGCTAATACGCAGTATTTT. This gives the protein CASSLSRAGANTQYF.

The V call is TRBV2, the J call TRBJ1-1; D gene uncertain. With 7 bases removed from V and 5 bases from J, the gap between germline ends came to 17 bases. The V gene's germline CDR1 is SNHLY and CDR2 FYNNEI. This CDR3 has 14 amino acids. CDR3 nucleotides: TGTGCCAGCAACCCCGTAGCGGGAGCAACTGAAGCTTTCTTT. This gives the protein CASNPVAGATEAFF.

DNA for the CDR3: TGTGCCAGCTCACCCTCGGGGACAGGGACGAGGACCCAGTACTTC. It yields the protein CASSPSGTGTRTQYF. The rearrangement uses TRBV18 and TRBJ2-5; 9 nucleotides agree with TRBD1. J lost 7 bases, V lost 3 bases, and 9 bases had no gene match. CDR1 is KGHSH and CDR2 is LQKENI in the germline V gene. The CDR3 is made up of 15 amino acids.

V usage is TRBV11-2 and J usage is TRBJ1-1, with D uncertain. The germline V gene encodes CDR1 SGHAT and CDR2 FQNNGV. The CDR3 is made up of 14 amino acids. Trimming stripped 2 bases from V and 0 bases from J, with 7 bases between. The CDR3 coding sequence is TGTGCCAGCAGCTTACAGACTATGAACACTGAAGCTTTCTTT. Its protein product is CASSLQTMNTEAFF.

This sequence joins TRBV2 and TRBJ1-5; 7 positions match TRBD1. The CDR3 has 15 amino acids. After removal of 5 bases from V and 3 bases from J, the junction contained 7 bases not matched to a gene. Germline CDR1 SNHLY, CDR2 FYNNEI. CDR3 bases: TGTGCCAGCAGTCTAGCCGGGACAGTCAATCAGCCCCAGCATTTT. Its protein product is CASSLAGTVNQPQHF.

V usage is TRBV7-9 and J usage is TRBJ1-6; possible D gene TRBD1, 6 bases. V was clipped by 6 bases and J by 8 bases, with 8 bases between them. CDR1 is SEHNR, CDR2 FQNEAQ, per germline (reference sequence). The CDR3 is 12 amino acids. DNA of the CDR3: TGTGCCAGCAGACGACAGGATTCACCCCTCCACTTT. Translation gives CASRRQDSPLHF.

The rearrangement joins TRBV27 to TRBJ2-7; 9 nucleotides align to TRBD2. V was clipped by 4 bases and J by 4 bases; unmatched bases: 11. The CDR3 sequence is 16 residues long. The germline gives CDR1 MNHEY, CDR2 SMNVEV (reference sequence). In DNA form, the CDR3 reads TGTGCCAGCAGTTCCCTAGGGGCGGGGGGGCCTTACGAGCAGTACTTC. The encoded protein is CASSSLGAGGPYEQYF.

This chain uses TRBV19 with TRBJ2-5; D is perhaps TRBD1 (6 bases). Germline V gives CDR1 LNHDA, CDR2 SQIVND (reference sequence). This CDR3 region has 13 residues. V was clipped by 10 bases and J by 0 bases, with 12 bases between them. The CDR3 reads CATQQGNQETQYF. The CDR3 DNA reads TGTGCCACCCAGCAGGGGAACCAAGAGACCCAGTACTTC.

This chain uses TRBV12-5 with TRBJ2-7, with D possibly TRBD1 on 6 matching bases. Per germline, CDR1 LGHNT and CDR2 FRNRAP. There are 13 residues in the CDR3. Trimming stripped 3 bases from V and 6 bases from J, with 12 bases between. The CDR3 protein is CASGLVTGTEQYF. The CDR3, as DNA: TGTGCTAGTGGTTTAGTTACAGGGACCGAGCAGTACTTC.

The chain employs TRBV2 and TRBJ2-5; unclear D gene. In germline, CDR1 is SNHLY, CDR2 FYNNEI. The germline V and J ends were trimmed by 0 bases and 5 bases, with 10 bases remaining between them. The CDR3 totals 14 residues. The CDR3 reads CASSEAFYGETQYF. CDR3 sequence (DNA): TGTGCCAGCAGTGAAGCTTTCTACGGGGAGACCCAGTACTTC.

This clone has just a few counts. The chain has TRBV27 and TRBJ1-5; 10 bases map to TRBD1. This CDR3 contains 15 residues. The J segment lost 4 bases and the V segment lost 6 bases, leaving 6 bases of the junction unmatched. Germline V gene lookup returns CDR1 MNHEY and CDR2 SMNVEV (reference sequence). The CDR3 DNA is TGTGCCAGCAGCCCGGGACAGGGGCCTAATCAGCCCCAGCATTTT. It codes for CASSPGQGPNQPQHF.

The gene calls are TRBV5-4 and TRBJ2-5, with D maybe TRBD2 (6 bases). Trimming removed 3 bases from V and 2 bases from J, with 14 bases in between. This CDR3 region has 15 residues. CDR1 is SGHNT and CDR2 is YYREEE in the germline V gene (reference sequence). This chain's CDR3 is CASSSKTRPQETQYF. DNA for the CDR3: TGTGCCAGCAGCTCTAAGACTAGACCACAAGAGACCCAGTACTTC.

This clone was counted a single time. The chain links TRBV28 to TRBJ1-2, with TRBD1 matching over 9 bases. V dropped 6 bases and J dropped 3; count of bases not matched to a gene: 2. Germline assignment: CDR1 MDHEN and CDR2 SYDVKM. This CDR3 is built from 13 residues. The CDR3 loop reads CASRDRGYYGYTF. In nucleotides, the CDR3 is TGTGCCAGCAGAGACAGGGGGTACTATGGCTACACCTTC.